The source of this TCR beta chain is a study of shared clonotypes between healthy human individuals. Across the study: The donor group consisted of a couple of women and three men, aged 18 to 49.

Naive-designated CD8 cells lacked CD45RO, were positively enriched for CCR7, and omitted terminally differentiated effector memory CD45RA+ cells. Data came from immunoSEQ multiplex PCR; TCRdb stores just in-frame clones and leaves some out. This sample has over 2,000,000 clones, with just under 95% found just once. This CDR3 is built from 15 residues. The germline V gene has CDR1 LNHDA and CDR2 SQIVND (reference sequence). V was cut by 0 bases and J by 7 bases, with 15 bases left in between. The TCR comes from a man between 18 and 35 years old in good health. Some clones in this sample may be carry-over from other donors' samples. Sequencing input: naive CD8+ T cells from PBMCs. J is TRBJ1-1 and V is TRBV19; D is ambiguous. CDR3 protein: CASSIDLEVWSEAFF. The CDR3 DNA follows: TGTGCCAGTAGTATAGATCTAGAGGTATGGAGTGAAGCTTTCTTT. Combining the CDR3 with reference TRBV19 and TRBJ1-1 gives the whole variable domain DGGITQSPKYLFRKEGQNVTLSCEQNLNHDAMYWYRQDPGQGLRLIYYSQIVNDFQKGDIAEGYSVSREKKESFPLTVTSAQKNPTAFYLCASSIDLEVWSEAFFGQGTRLTVV.